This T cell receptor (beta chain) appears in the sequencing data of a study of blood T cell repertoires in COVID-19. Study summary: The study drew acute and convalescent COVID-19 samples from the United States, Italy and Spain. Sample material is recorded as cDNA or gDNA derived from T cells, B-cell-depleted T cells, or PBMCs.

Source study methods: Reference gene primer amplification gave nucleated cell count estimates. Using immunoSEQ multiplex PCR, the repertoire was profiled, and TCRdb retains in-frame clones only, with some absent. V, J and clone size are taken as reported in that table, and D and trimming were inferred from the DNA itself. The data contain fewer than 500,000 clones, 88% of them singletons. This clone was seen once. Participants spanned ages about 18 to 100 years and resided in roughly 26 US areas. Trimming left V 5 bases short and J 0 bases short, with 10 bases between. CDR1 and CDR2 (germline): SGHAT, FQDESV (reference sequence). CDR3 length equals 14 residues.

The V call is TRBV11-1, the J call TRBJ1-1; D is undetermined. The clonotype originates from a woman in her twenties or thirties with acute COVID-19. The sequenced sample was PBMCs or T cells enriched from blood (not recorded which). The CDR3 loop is CASSPRPMNTEAFF. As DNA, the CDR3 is TGTGCCAGCAGCCCCAGGCCCATGAACACTGAAGCTTTCTTT.